Following are 3 T cell receptor beta chains from one sample sequenced in a study of blood T cell repertoires in COVID-19. Some clones are missing from TCRdb's copy, which holds only in-frame ones; the method was immunoSEQ multiplex PCR. The sample lists some 41,000 clones, less than 85% seen once, with about 4% in the top ten. Sequencing was done on a sample of peripheral blood. Every receptor here comes from a woman in her 70s with acute or convalescent COVID-19.

The rearrangement joins TRBV5-1 to TRBJ1-1, with D tentatively TRBD1 (5 bases). The V end lost 0 bases, the J end lost 1 base, and 13 bases lay between the germline ends. The CDR3 covers 16 residues. Germline values: CDR1 SGHRS, CDR2 YFSETQ. The CDR3 loop is CASSLAPQGGNTEAFF. The CDR3 nucleotides read TGCGCCAGCAGCTTGGCTCCCCAGGGCGGGAACACTGAAGCTTTCTTT.

This clone was observed a single time. This chain uses TRBV6-5 with TRBJ2-7; 10 bases map to TRBD2. V lost 2 bases to trimming and J lost 4 bases; unmatched junction nucleotides: 8. Germline V gene lookup returns CDR1 MNHEY and CDR2 SVGAGI. The CDR3 spans 16 residues. The CDR3 loop is CASSYRASGSIYEQYF. Written as DNA, the CDR3 is TGTGCCAGCAGTTACCGCGCTAGCGGGAGTATTTACGAGCAGTACTTC.

V usage is TRBV3-1 (or the pseudogene TRBV3-2) and J usage is TRBJ1-1; D is unclear. Germline CDR1 LGHDT, CDR2 YNNKEL (reference sequence). This CDR3 is built from 15 residues. Trimming stripped 1 base from V and 7 bases from J, with 16 bases between. CDR3 sequence (DNA): TGTGCCAGCAGCCAAGTAGCAAGGTTTTCCGGTGAAGCTTTCTTT. It is translated as CASSQVARFSGEAFF.